These T cell receptor beta chains were read from a single sample in a study of cytomegalovirus exposure and HLA in healthy donors. Clones were read by immunoSEQ multiplex PCR, and TCRdb kept only the in-frame ones, dropping some. This repertoire shows approximately 150,000 clones, around 85% found once; its top ten account for around 4%. Material: PBMCs. These receptors were taken from a man aged 35 to 55 in good health and CMV-seronegative. Each CDR3 is given with its conserved first and last residue. D genes are given only for firm matches. Not all rows give a size; the values are once, few, many and, for expanded clones, a class.

>TRBV7-3|.|TRBJ2-2|.
CASSLTGGYGTGELFF
TGTGCCAGCAGCTTAACTGGAGGGTACGGCACCGGGGAGCTGTTTTTT
>TRBV6-1|TRBD1|TRBJ1-1|.
CASRGQGELTEAFF
TGTGCCAGCAGAGGACAGGGGGAGCTCACTGAAGCTTTCTTT
>TRBV9|.|TRBJ1-4|once
CASSPLGGLGEKLFF
TGTGCCAGCAGCCCTCTCGGGGGTCTGGGAGAAAAACTGTTTTTT
>TRBV4-3|TRBD1|TRBJ2-1|.
CASSQDFNRGFLGPYNEQFF
TGCGCCAGCAGCCAAGATTTTAACAGGGGGTTTTTGGGGCCCTACAATGAGCAGTTCTTC
>TRBV9|.|TRBJ2-5|.
CASSVAGASQETQYF
TGTGCCAGCAGCGTGGCGGGGGCCAGCCAAGAGACCCAGTACTTC
>TRBV28|TRBD2|TRBJ2-5|.
CASRGTSRPIQETQYF
TGTGCCAGCAGAGGGACTAGCCGTCCCATCCAAGAGACCCAGTACTTC
>TRBV11-2|TRBD2|TRBJ2-2|.
CASSFGLAGTGELFF
TGTGCCAGCAGCTTCGGACTAGCGGGGACCGGGGAGCTGTTTTTT
>TRBV28|.|TRBJ2-2|few
CASTRSFLNTGELFF
TGTGCCAGCACCCGTAGTTTCCTGAACACCGGGGAGCTGTTTTTT
>TRBV7-2|TRBD2|TRBJ2-2|.
CASSRGGGRKYYAGELFF
TGTGCCAGCAGCCGCGGCGGGGGGCGCAAATATTATGCCGGGGAGCTGTTTTTT
>TRBV19|.|TRBJ2-7|.
CASSAPGNYDEQYF
TGTGCCAGTAGTGCACCGGGGAATTATGACGAGCAGTACTTC
>TRBV5-1|TRBD2|TRBJ2-3|.
CASGLASYTDTQYF
TGCGCCAGCGGACTAGCGAGTTATACAGATACGCAGTATTTT